A single sample is the source of the 14 T cell receptor beta chains below, sequenced in a study of blood T cell repertoires in COVID-19 (TCRdb year 2020). The library was made by the immunoSEQ multiplex PCR assay. TCRdb holds this immuneACCESS table with in-frame rearrangements only. Some clones are missing; in checked studies, unresolved V genes explain under half, and the rest has no known cause. The table for this sample lists 90,000 to 120,000 clones; 89% of them were counted only once. The ten largest clones represent approximately 4.9% of the sample. Sequenced: peripheral blood. The source is a man aged 35 to 55 with active or convalescent COVID-19.

This clone appeared once. This chain connects TRBV29-1 to TRBJ2-3; a possible D gene is TRBD1 (7 bases). V lost 7 bases and J lost 3, with 14 bases in between. The germline gives CDR1 SQVTM, CDR2 ANQGSEA. CDR3 length equals 13 residues. CDR3 sequence (DNA): TGCAGCGCGATGGAGGGGGCAACAGATACGCAGTATTTT. This encodes CSAMEGATDTQYF.

CDR3 coding DNA: TGTGCCAGCAGCCCTTTCCCGGGGATCACTAATGAAAAACTGTTTTTT. It specifies CASSPFPGITNEKLFF. The J gene is TRBJ1-4, the V gene TRBV2; no clear D. In germline, CDR1 is SNHLY, CDR2 FYNNEI. The CDR3 contains 16 residues. Trimming took 6 bases from V and 2 from J, leaving 16 bases between them.

The V and J genes are TRBV7-2 and TRBJ1-2, with 7 bases aligning to TRBD1. The CDR3 length is 15 residues. V lost 0 bases, J lost 4 bases, and 5 bases stayed unmatched. CDR1 SGHTA and CDR2 FQGNSA come from the germline V gene. The DNA for the CDR3 is TGTGCCAGCAGCTTAGCGGTGGGACAGTTCTATGGCTACACCTTC. Protein: CASSLAVGQFYGYTF.

This rearrangement joins TRBV5-1 to TRBJ2-2, with a weak D call TRBD1 (5 bases). There are 13 residues in the CDR3. V was cut by 5 bases and J by 3 bases, with 8 bases left in between. From germline, CDR1 is SGHRS and CDR2 YFSETQ. The chain's CDR3 is CASRGLDTGELFF. CDR3 nucleotides: TGCGCCAGCAGGGGGCTCGACACCGGGGAGCTGTTTTTT.

The rearrangement links TRBV5-4 to TRBJ1-2; unclear D gene. This CDR3 region has 15 residues. The germline gives CDR1 SGHNT, CDR2 YYREEE (reference sequence). The V gene lost 0 bases and the J gene lost 1 base, with 10 bases spanning the gap. The CDR3 DNA reads as TGTGCCAGCAGCTTGGATTTAGCAGTTAACTATGGCTACACCTTC. Translating it yields CASSLDLAVNYGYTF.

The chain carries TRBV4-3 and TRBJ2-2, with D possibly matching TRBD1 (6 bases). Germline V gene lookup returns CDR1 LGHNA and CDR2 YSLEER. Trimming left V 1 base short and J 7 bases short, with 10 bases between. This CDR3 region has 14 residues. The CDR3, as DNA: TGCGCCAGCAGCCAAGGGACAGTTGACGGGGAGCTGTTTTTT. This translates into CASSQGTVDGELFF.

This clone has just a few counts. The chain links TRBV7-2 to TRBJ2-1; the match to TRBD1 covers 9 bases. CDR3 length equals 16 residues. The V gene's germline CDR1 is SGHTA and CDR2 FQGNSA. With 1 base clipped from V and 7 bases from J, the junction kept 8 bases outside the gene matches. CDR3: CASSLEVLGQGNEQFF. DNA for the CDR3: TGTGCCAGCAGCTTAGAGGTCCTGGGACAGGGTAATGAGCAGTTCTTC.

The rearrangement uses TRBV29-1 and TRBJ1-2, with 7 bases that match TRBD1. With 6 bases clipped from V and 3 bases from J, the junction kept 4 bases outside the gene matches. The CDR3 covers 12 residues. Germline values: CDR1 SQVTM, CDR2 ANQGSEA. The DNA for the CDR3 is TGCAGCGTGGGGGGACAGTACTATGGCTACACCTTC. Its protein product is CSVGGQYYGYTF.

V is TRBV6-5 and J is TRBJ1-6; D remains unclear. Looked up from germline, CDR1 is MNHEY and CDR2 is SVGAGI. V was pared by 0 bases and J by 10 bases, with 13 bases between. This CDR3 contains 15 residues. Here the CDR3 reads CASSYSRSAESPLHF. For the CDR3, the DNA is TGTGCCAGCAGTTACTCGCGGTCAGCCGAATCACCCCTCCACTTT.

This clone was recorded only once. This chain joins TRBV5-1 and TRBJ1-4; D not resolved. Germline values: CDR1 SGHRS, CDR2 YFSETQ. The CDR3 runs to 13 residues. The ends were cut back, 3 bases at V and 5 bases at J, with 8 bases in the middle. The CDR3 nucleotides read TGCGCCAGCAGCTCCGACTTGAATGAAAAACTGTTTTTT. This gives the protein CASSSDLNEKLFF.

On this clone itself: The same CDR3 also results from other DNA sequences found in this sample. The chain carries TRBV28 and TRBJ2-7; TRBD1 is a possible D gene (5 bases). V was clipped by 6 bases and J by 3 bases, with 9 bases between them. The CDR3 is 12 amino acids. In germline, CDR1 is MDHEN, CDR2 SYDVKM. CDR3 sequence reads: CASSLQGYEQYF. CDR3 coding DNA: TGTGCCAGCAGCCTTCAGGGCTACGAGCAGTACTTC.

The chain carries TRBV30 and TRBJ2-1; a possible D gene is TRBD1 (6 bases). From germline, CDR1 is GTSNPN and CDR2 SVGIG (reference sequence). This CDR3 spans 15 amino acids. The V end was cut by 0 bases, the J end by 4 bases, with 13 bases between. CDR3 in DNA: TGTGCCTGGAGTGTAGGAGGACAGCTTTACAATGAGCAGTTCTTC. The encoded protein is CAWSVGGQLYNEQFF.

V gene TRBV29-1 combines with J gene TRBJ2-2, with D maybe TRBD2 (7 bases). CDR3 length equals 15 residues. Germline V lookup: CDR1 SQVTM, CDR2 ANQGSEA. CDR3 region: CRATGEGGNTGELFF. CDR3 sequence (DNA): TGCCGCGCCACCGGGGAGGGGGGGAACACCGGGGAGCTGTTTTTT.

With regard to this clone: Other DNA sequences in this specimen translate into the identical CDR3. This chain joins TRBV30 and TRBJ2-7; a possible D gene is TRBD2 (7 bases). The germline V gene encodes CDR1 GTSNPN and CDR2 SVGIG (reference sequence). Trimming left V 3 bases short and J 4 bases short, with 10 bases between. The CDR3 covers 12 residues. The CDR3, as DNA: TGTGCCTGGAGCAGGGGAGGGTACGAGCAGTACTTC. Its translation is CAWSRGGYEQYF.